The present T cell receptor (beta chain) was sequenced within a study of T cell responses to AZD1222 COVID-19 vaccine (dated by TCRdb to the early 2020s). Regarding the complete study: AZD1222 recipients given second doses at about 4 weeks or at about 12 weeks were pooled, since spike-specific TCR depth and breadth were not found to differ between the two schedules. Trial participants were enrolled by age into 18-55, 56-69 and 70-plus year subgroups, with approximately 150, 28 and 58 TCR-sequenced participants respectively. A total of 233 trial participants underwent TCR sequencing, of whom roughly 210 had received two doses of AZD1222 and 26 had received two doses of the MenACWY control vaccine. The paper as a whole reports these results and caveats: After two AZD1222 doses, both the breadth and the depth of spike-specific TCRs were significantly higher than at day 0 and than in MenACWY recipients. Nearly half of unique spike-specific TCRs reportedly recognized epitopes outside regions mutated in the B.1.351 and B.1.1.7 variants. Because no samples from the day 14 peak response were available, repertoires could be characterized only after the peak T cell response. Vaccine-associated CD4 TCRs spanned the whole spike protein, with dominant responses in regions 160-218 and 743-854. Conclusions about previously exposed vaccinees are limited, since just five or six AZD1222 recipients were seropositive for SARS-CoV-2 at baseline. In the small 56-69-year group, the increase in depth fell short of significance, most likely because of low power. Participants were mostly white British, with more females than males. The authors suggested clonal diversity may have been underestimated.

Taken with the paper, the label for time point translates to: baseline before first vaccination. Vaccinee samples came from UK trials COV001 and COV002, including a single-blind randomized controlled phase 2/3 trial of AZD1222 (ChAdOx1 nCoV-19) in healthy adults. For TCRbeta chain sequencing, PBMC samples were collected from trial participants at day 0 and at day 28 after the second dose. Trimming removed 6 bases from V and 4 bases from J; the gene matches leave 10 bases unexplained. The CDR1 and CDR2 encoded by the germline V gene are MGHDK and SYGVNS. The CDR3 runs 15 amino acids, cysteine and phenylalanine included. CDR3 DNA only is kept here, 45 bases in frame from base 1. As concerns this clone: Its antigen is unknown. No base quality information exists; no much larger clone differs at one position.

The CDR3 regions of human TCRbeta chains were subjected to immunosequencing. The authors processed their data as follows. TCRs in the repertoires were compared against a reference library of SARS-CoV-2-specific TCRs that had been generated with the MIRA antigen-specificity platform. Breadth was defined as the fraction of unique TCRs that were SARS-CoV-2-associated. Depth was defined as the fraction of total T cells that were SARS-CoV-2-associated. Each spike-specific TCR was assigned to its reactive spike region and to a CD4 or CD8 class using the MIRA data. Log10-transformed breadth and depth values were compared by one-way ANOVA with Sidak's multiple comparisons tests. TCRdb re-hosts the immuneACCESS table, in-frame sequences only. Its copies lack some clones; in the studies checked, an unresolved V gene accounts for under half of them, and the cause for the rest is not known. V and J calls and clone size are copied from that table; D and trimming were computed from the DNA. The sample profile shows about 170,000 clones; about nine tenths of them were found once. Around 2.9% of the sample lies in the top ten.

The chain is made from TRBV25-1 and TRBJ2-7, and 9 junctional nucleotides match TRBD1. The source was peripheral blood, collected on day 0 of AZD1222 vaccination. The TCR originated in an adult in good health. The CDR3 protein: CASRSTGTGSYEQYF. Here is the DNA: TGTGCCAGCAGATCAACCGGGACAGGGTCTTACGAGCAGTACTTC.